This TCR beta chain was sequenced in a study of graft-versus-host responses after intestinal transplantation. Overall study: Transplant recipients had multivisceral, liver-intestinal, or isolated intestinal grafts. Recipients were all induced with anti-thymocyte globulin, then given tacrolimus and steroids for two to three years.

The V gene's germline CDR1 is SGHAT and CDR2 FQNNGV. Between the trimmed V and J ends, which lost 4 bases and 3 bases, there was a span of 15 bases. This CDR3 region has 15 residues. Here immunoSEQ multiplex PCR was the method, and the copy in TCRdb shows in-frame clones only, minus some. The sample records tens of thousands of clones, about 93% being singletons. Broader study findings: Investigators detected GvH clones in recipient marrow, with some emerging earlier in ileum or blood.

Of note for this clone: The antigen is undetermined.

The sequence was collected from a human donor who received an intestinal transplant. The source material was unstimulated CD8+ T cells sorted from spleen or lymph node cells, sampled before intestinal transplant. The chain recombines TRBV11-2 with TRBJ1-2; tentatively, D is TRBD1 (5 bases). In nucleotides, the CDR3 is TGTGCCAGCAGCTATTTAACGGACAAGGACTATGGCTACACCTTC. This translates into CASSYLTDKDYGYTF.